This T cell receptor (beta chain) was identified during a study of early T cells in non-severe SARS-CoV-2 infection. About the research overall: Bulk RNA from unsorted whole blood was sequenced; chains were unpaired. Study conclusions and caveats: The VDJdb matching leaned toward anti-spike CD8 responses and overlooked private and CD4 specificities.

Per the germline V gene, CDR1 is WSHSY and CDR2 is SAAADI. CDR3 length: 14 amino acids. V trimming: 4 bases; J trimming: 2 bases; junction bases outside the gene matches: 5. In TCRdb, the 5' RACE reads were re-called with MiXCR into one record per CDR3 protein. The sample shows about 27,000 distinct CDR3 sequences, roughly 5.6% of them seen only once. Comment on this clonotype: Its antigen is unidentified.

This TCR derives from an adult who was a healthcare worker with PCR-confirmed SARS-CoV-2 infection or an uninfected control (not recorded which). The rearrangement uses TRBV10-2 and TRBJ2-7; 7 nucleotides agree with TRBD2. The sample was whole blood. The DNA for the CDR3 is TGCGCCAGCAGTGTGGGCGGGGGAGCCTACGAGCAGTACTTC. The encoded protein is CASSVGGGAYEQYF.